This entry lists 32 T cell receptor beta chains sequenced from one sample in a study of shared T cell receptors in the human thymus. Libraries were prepared by immunoSEQ multiplex PCR; TCRdb keeps only in-frame clonotypes and omits some of them. The table has approximately 730,000 clones, approximately 83% seen once. Separately, the same data were catalogued under a study of human thymus T cells.

Sample: thymocytes. These TCRs come from a girl in the first two years of life with a congenital heart defect.

The genes are TRBV29-1 and TRBJ2-5; maybe TRBD1 (6 bases). The CDR3 consists of 14 residues. V was shortened by 1 base and J by 2 bases, with 11 bases between the two germline ends. The germline V gene has CDR1 SQVTM and CDR2 ANQGSEA. CDR3 region: CSVEARGSQETQYF. In DNA form, the CDR3 reads TGCAGCGTTGAAGCGAGGGGGTCACAAGAGACCCAGTACTTC.

CDR3 residues: CASGPNRGPGYTF. CDR3 DNA: TGTGCCAGCGGCCCAAACAGGGGGCCCGGCTACACCTTC. The chain combines TRBV6-1 with TRBJ1-2; the match to TRBD1 covers 9 bases. The germline CDR1 and CDR2 sequences are MNHNS and SASEGT. The J segment lost 8 bases and the V segment lost 8 bases, leaving 9 bases of the junction unmatched. The CDR3 has 13 amino acids.

The chain links TRBV11-3 to TRBJ1-6; 7 positions match TRBD1. In germline, CDR1 is SGHNT, CDR2 YENEEA. V dropped 6 bases and J dropped 7; count of bases not matched to a gene: 15. The CDR3 consists of 17 residues. The CDR3 nucleotides read TGTGCCAGCAGGGGTACAGGGGTGAAGCTGGGAAATTCACCCCTCCACTTT. Protein product: CASRGTGVKLGNSPLHF.

This chain uses TRBV4-3 with TRBJ1-1; D unclear. V shed 0 bases and J shed 5 bases, with 10 bases lying between them. This CDR3 comprises 14 residues. The V gene's germline CDR1 is LGHNA and CDR2 YSLEER. The DNA of the CDR3 is TGCGCCAGCAGCCAAGACCCCCGGCGGACTGAAGCTTTCTTT. Protein sequence: CASSQDPRRTEAFF.

This chain joins TRBV6-1 and TRBJ1-6, with D unclear. CDR1 is MNHNS, CDR2 SASEGT, per germline. V gave up 7 bases and J gave up 4 bases, with 8 bases separating them. The CDR3 length is 13 residues. The CDR3 coding sequence is TGTGCCAGCATGAGGGTTTATAATTCACCCCTCCACTTT. Translation: CASMRVYNSPLHF.

The chain recombines TRBV15 with TRBJ1-6; D is ambiguous. The CDR3 covers 15 residues. The V and J ends lost 1 base and 5 bases respectively, with 9 bases between them. Germline values: CDR1 LNHNV, CDR2 YYDKDF (reference sequence). The CDR3 protein is CATSRGGMDNSPLHF. CDR3 coding DNA: TGTGCCACCAGCAGAGGAGGTATGGATAATTCACCCCTCCACTTT. The full variable domain, in which reference TRBV15 and TRBJ1-6 provide the parts outside the CDR3, is DAMVIQNPRYQVTQFGKPVTLSCSQTLNHNVMYWYQQKSSQAPKLLFHYYDKDFNNEADTPDNFQSRRPNTSFCFLDIRSPGLGDTAMYLCATSRGGMDNSPLHFGNGTRLTVT.

There are a few counts of this clone. The chain is built from TRBV19 and TRBJ1-5; D is perhaps TRBD1 (5 bases). Deletions cut 5 bases from V and 0 bases from J, with 8 bases between. The length of the CDR3 is 14 residues. The V gene's germline CDR1 is LNHDA and CDR2 SQIVND (reference sequence). The CDR3 reads CASSGGVSNQPQHF. The CDR3, as DNA: TGTGCCAGTAGTGGAGGGGTTAGCAATCAGCCCCAGCATTTT.

The J gene is TRBJ2-1, the V gene TRBV9; D possibly corresponds to TRBD2 (5 bases). Germline V CDR1 and CDR2: SGDLS, YYNGEE. The CDR3 loop spans 19 amino acids. V gave up 4 bases and J gave up 4 bases, with 27 bases separating them. The CDR3, as DNA: TGTGCCAGCAGCTTACACCCACTTATTGAGCGGTGGGGATACAATGAGCAGTTCTTC. Translated, it gives CASSLHPLIERWGYNEQFF.

This clone appeared a single time. This chain connects TRBV18 to TRBJ1-1; maybe TRBD1 (6 bases). The CDR3 runs 15 residues. The V and J ends lost 2 bases and 0 bases respectively, with 10 bases between them. In germline, CDR1 is KGHSH, CDR2 LQKENI. CDR3 protein: CASSPEGVVNTEAFF. DNA for the CDR3: TGTGCCAGCTCACCAGAGGGGGTGGTGAACACTGAAGCTTTCTTT.

This clone was recorded a few times. The rearrangement links TRBV28 to TRBJ1-5, with a possible D match to TRBD1 (5 bases). V lost 4 bases and J 2 bases, leaving 15 bases between the germline ends. The length of the CDR3 is 16 residues. The germline V gene has CDR1 MDHEN and CDR2 SYDVKM. CDR3 sequence: CASSSSKGVGNQPQHF. CDR3 in DNA: TGTGCCAGCAGTTCGTCAAAAGGGGTTGGCAATCAGCCCCAGCATTTT.

The chain recombines TRBV7-2 with TRBJ2-2; D is uncertain. Trimming removed 0 bases at V and 5 bases at J, with 10 bases between. CDR1 is SGHTA, CDR2 FQGNSA, per germline. The CDR3 consists of 15 residues. CDR3 in amino acids: CASSLAGRETGELFF. In nucleotides, the CDR3 is TGTGCCAGCAGCTTAGCTGGTCGAGAAACCGGGGAGCTGTTTTTT.

The rearrangement joins TRBV30 to TRBJ1-1; no definite D call. The germline V gene encodes CDR1 GTSNPN and CDR2 SVGIG (reference sequence). Trimming removed 3 bases from V and 12 bases from J, with 17 bases in between. This CDR3 comprises 12 residues. This chain's CDR3 is CAWSPLTLLSFF. Written as DNA, the CDR3 is TGTGCCTGGAGCCCTCTTACCTTACTCTCTTTCTTT.

V usage is TRBV6-5 and J usage is TRBJ2-7; 8 bases map to TRBD2. Germline V gene sequence: CDR1 MNHEY, CDR2 SVGAGI. This CDR3 region has 12 residues. Unmatched junction bases numbered 7, after V lost 6 bases and J lost 9 bases. CDR3 loop: CASRSGGAAQYF. DNA of the CDR3: TGTGCCAGCAGATCCGGGGGGGCCGCGCAGTACTTC.

The chain links TRBV27 to TRBJ2-1; D gene ambiguous. Germline V gives CDR1 MNHEY, CDR2 SMNVEV (reference sequence). The CDR3 spans 11 residues. The germline V and J ends were trimmed by 4 bases and 6 bases, with 4 bases remaining between them. CDR3 region: CASSSRNEQFF. In DNA, the CDR3 is TGTGCCAGCAGTTCCCGCAATGAGCAGTTCTTC.

The chain recombines TRBV12-5 with TRBJ1-2; 9 bases are a match to TRBD1. CDR1 and CDR2 (germline): LGHNT, FRNRAP. J was trimmed by 6 bases and V by 5 bases; bases with no gene match: 7. The CDR3 spans 14 residues. CDR3 loop: CASGPNRGHDGYTF. The CDR3 nucleotides read TGTGCTAGTGGTCCAAACAGGGGGCACGATGGCTACACCTTC.

The chain uses TRBV19 and TRBJ2-6; a weak D match, TRBD2 (6 bases). The CDR3 covers 20 residues. Per the germline V gene, CDR1 is LNHDA and CDR2 is SQIVND (reference sequence). Trimming took 5 bases from V and 0 from J, leaving 23 bases between them. The CDR3 protein is CASSARTWRGLGSGANVLTF. Written as DNA, the CDR3 is TGTGCCAGTAGTGCGCGAACATGGAGGGGTTTGGGCTCTGGGGCCAACGTCCTGACTTTC.

The rearrangement links TRBV25-1 to TRBJ1-3; 8 nucleotides align to TRBD1. CDR1 is MGHDK and CDR2 is SYGVNS in the germline V gene. This CDR3 region has 16 residues. The trim removed 7 bases at V and 0 bases at J, leaving 8 bases unmatched. CDR3 region: CASTQGGLSSGNTIYF. CDR3 in DNA: TGTGCCAGCACACAGGGGGGACTAAGCTCTGGAAACACCATATATTTT.

The gene calls are TRBV11-2 and TRBJ2-7; no firm D call. The V gene's germline CDR1 is SGHAT and CDR2 FQNNGV. This CDR3 is built from 15 residues. V lost 0 bases and J 1 base, leaving 10 bases between the germline ends. The CDR3 DNA follows: TGTGCCAGCAGCTTAGATCGCGTGACTTCCTACGAGCAGTACTTC. It translates to CASSLDRVTSYEQYF.

The rearrangement uses TRBV30 and TRBJ1-1, with a possible D match to TRBD1 (5 bases). The CDR3 sequence is 13 residues long. The V end was cut by 1 base, the J end by 2 bases, with 8 bases between. Per the germline V gene, CDR1 is GTSNPN and CDR2 is SVGIG (reference sequence). CDR3 amino acids: CAWSGGGNTEAFF. CDR3 coding DNA: TGTGCCTGGAGTGGGGGGGGTAACACTGAAGCTTTCTTT.

This clone was recorded a few times. The V and J genes are TRBV14 and TRBJ1-1; 10 bases match TRBD1. Germline lookup yields CDR1 SGHDN and CDR2 FVKESK. The trim removed 1 base at V and 6 bases at J, leaving 8 bases unmatched. This CDR3 contains 16 residues. CDR3 sequence: CASSQATGGQGPEAFF. The CDR3 coding sequence is TGTGCCAGCAGCCAAGCCACGGGGGGACAGGGGCCTGAAGCTTTCTTT.

The chain couples TRBV19 to TRBJ1-3, with a possible D match to TRBD1 (6 bases). The CDR3 covers 14 residues. The germline V gene has CDR1 LNHDA and CDR2 SQIVND (reference sequence). Trimming cost V 4 bases and J 8 bases, with 15 bases left between them. The CDR3 reads CASSTTRTADTIYF. As DNA, the CDR3 is TGTGCCAGTAGTACCACTCGGACAGCAGACACCATATATTTT.

The rearrangement uses TRBV19 and TRBJ1-1; weak D call: TRBD1 (6 bases). The CDR3 has 15 residues. V was clipped by 0 bases and J by 5 bases, with 13 bases between them. Germline V gene lookup returns CDR1 LNHDA and CDR2 SQIVND (reference sequence). CDR3: CASSIDRTASTEAFF. CDR3 nucleotide sequence: TGTGCCAGTAGTATAGACCGGACAGCCTCTACTGAAGCTTTCTTT.

The genes are TRBV7-9 and TRBJ2-2, with a weak D call TRBD2 (5 bases). V dropped 2 bases and J dropped 4 bases, with 17 bases sitting between them. Germline V gives CDR1 SEHNR, CDR2 FQNEAQ (reference sequence). The CDR3 is 17 amino acids. The CDR3, as DNA: TGTGCCAGCAGCTTAACCCGAGGGCGTTCAGTCACCGGGGAGCTGTTTTTT. As protein: CASSLTRGRSVTGELFF.

The V gene is TRBV28, the J gene TRBJ1-4; D perhaps matches TRBD1 (6 bases). V was pared by 2 bases and J by 12 bases, with 19 bases between. The CDR3 has 15 amino acids. The germline V gene encodes CDR1 MDHEN and CDR2 SYDVKM. The CDR3 spells CASSLSVQGFGQLFF. DNA for the CDR3: TGTGCCAGCAGTTTAAGCGTACAGGGATTTGGGCAACTGTTTTTT.

The V call is TRBV9, the J call TRBJ1-1; the match to TRBD1 covers 7 bases. This CDR3 comprises 15 residues. The ends lost 4 bases at V and 7 bases at J; junction bases unmatched: 13. Germline V gene sequence: CDR1 SGDLS, CDR2 YYNGEE. The CDR3 reads CASSPTPGQSYEAFF. The DNA of the CDR3 is TGTGCCAGCAGCCCAACACCGGGACAGTCTTATGAAGCTTTCTTT.

The gene calls are TRBV11-2 and TRBJ1-1; D unclear. This CDR3 has 18 residues. Trimming took off 4 bases at V and 0 bases at J, with 21 bases between the two ends. CDR1 SGHAT and CDR2 FQNNGV come from the germline V gene. The CDR3 DNA is TGTGCCAGCAGCTCCGGTATCTCAGGTCGTCTTCTGAACACTGAAGCTTTCTTT. Encoded protein: CASSSGISGRLLNTEAFF.

V gene TRBV4-3 combines with J gene TRBJ2-5, with D perhaps matching TRBD1 (6 bases). V lost 4 bases and J 4 bases, leaving 37 bases between the germline ends. Germline V gene sequence: CDR1 LGHNA, CDR2 YSLEER. The CDR3 totals 22 residues. CDR3 nucleotides: TGCGCCAGCAGCCCGACCCATCCCAACAGGGTTTCTTCTACCCCACGCGTAGAGACCCAGTACTTC. It codes for CASSPTHPNRVSSTPRVETQYF.

V and J are TRBV6-1 and TRBJ1-2; 9 bases match TRBD1. In germline, CDR1 is MNHNS, CDR2 SASEGT. There are 19 residues in the CDR3. The trim removed 3 bases at V and 8 bases at J, leaving 22 bases unmatched. DNA of the CDR3: TGTGCCAGCAGTGAGATCCCGGGACAGGGATCAGCTTCTTCGGGCGGCTACACCTTC. Residues: CASSEIPGQGSASSGGYTF.

V is TRBV23-1 and J is TRBJ1-6, with D maybe TRBD1 (5 bases). TRBV23-1 is noted as an ORF with a role that remains uncertain. This CDR3 is 13 amino acids long. V was trimmed by 4 bases and J by 7 bases, leaving 8 bases between them. CDR3 nucleotides: TGCGCCAGCAGTCTACGACAGAATTCACCCCTCCACTTT. Protein: CASSLRQNSPLHF.

The rearrangement uses TRBV2 and TRBJ2-2; a possible D gene is TRBD2 (6 bases). Germline V CDR1 and CDR2: SNHLY, FYNNEI. The CDR3 extends over 15 amino acids. The V end was cut by 6 bases, the J end by 1 base, with 12 bases between. CDR3 sequence reads: CASRGLLLNTGELFF. The CDR3 DNA follows: TGTGCCAGCAGGGGACTTTTGCTGAACACCGGGGAGCTGTTTTTT.

J is TRBJ1-1 and V is TRBV5-5; 7 nucleotides agree with TRBD1. Trimming at V came to 7 bases and at J to 4 bases, leaving 22 bases not matched to a gene. CDR1 and CDR2 from the germline V gene are SGHKS and YYEKEE (reference sequence). This CDR3 spans 18 amino acids. CDR3 loop: CASPPMIDRVYESTEAFF. Here the CDR3 DNA reads TGTGCCAGCCCCCCAATGATCGACAGGGTCTATGAATCCACTGAAGCTTTCTTT.

This chain links TRBV5-1 with TRBJ2-1; TRBD1 aligns across 9 bases. The ends lost 0 bases at V and 7 bases at J; junction bases unmatched: 11. This CDR3 is built from 17 residues. Germline CDR1 is SGHRS and CDR2 is YFSETQ. CDR3 DNA sequence: TGCGCCAGCAGCTTGGGGTTTTGGGACAGGGTGGGAAATGAGCAGTTCTTC. Translated: CASSLGFWDRVGNEQFF.